Below are 10 T cell receptor beta chains sequenced from a single sample in a study of OX40 agonist ivuxolimab in advanced cancers. Produced via immunoSEQ multiplex PCR; TCRdb's table is partial and in-frame only. The data show approximately 77,000 clones, with about 90% seen just once and more than 14% held by the top ten. Sequenced material: CD4+ or CD8+ T cells sorted from blood, taken in a trial of the OX40 agonist ivuxolimab. These receptors were obtained from an adult with an advanced solid tumor such as melanoma, head and neck, liver or kidney cancer.

The chain combines TRBV5-1 with TRBJ2-1; 9 bases match TRBD1. The CDR3 is 14 residues long. The ends lost 3 bases at V and 6 bases at J; junction bases unmatched: 4. Germline V gene data show CDR1 as SGHRS and CDR2 as YFSETQ. CDR3 protein: CASSSGTGSNEQFF. The CDR3 DNA sequence: TGCGCCAGCAGCTCGGGGACAGGGAGCAATGAGCAGTTCTTC.

As for this clone: At the DNA level, this CDR3 is encoded by other sequences in the same sample as well. The chain combines TRBV6-5 with TRBJ2-5; TRBD2 might be the D (5 bases). V lost 2 bases and J lost 5, with 9 bases in between. The CDR3 extends over 13 amino acids. Germline-derived CDR1 and CDR2 are MNHEY and SVGAGI. CDR3 in amino acids: CASSYSKRETQYF. Written as DNA, the CDR3 is TGTGCCAGCAGTTACAGTAAGCGGGAGACCCAGTACTTC.

The rearrangement links TRBV7-9 to TRBJ2-5, with D possibly matching TRBD1 (6 bases). The CDR3 loop spans 16 amino acids. Germline-derived CDR1 and CDR2 are SEHNR and FQNEAQ (reference sequence). Trimming shortened V by 2 bases and J by 1 base, and 14 bases separated the two germline ends. This CDR3 is CASSLFVGTPQETQYF. CDR3 DNA: TGTGCCAGCAGCTTATTTGTGGGGACACCCCAAGAGACCCAGTACTTC. Together with reference TRBV7-9 and TRBJ2-5, the CDR3 gives the full variable domain: DTGVSQNPRHKITKRGQNVTFRCDPISEHNRLYWYRQTLGQGPEFLTYFQNEAQLEKSRLLSDRFSAERPKGSFSTLEIQRTEQGDSAMYLCASSLFVGTPQETQYFGPGTRLLVL.

The chain couples TRBV7-8 to TRBJ2-2; D is uncertain. CDR3 size: 15 residues. Trimming pared 1 base from V and 7 bases from J, leaving 13 bases between. CDR1 and CDR2 from the germline V gene are SGHVS and FQNEAQ. Here the CDR3 reads CASSLVWGGHGELFF. The CDR3 DNA reads TGTGCCAGCAGCTTAGTTTGGGGTGGGCACGGGGAGCTGTTTTTT.

The chain uses TRBV25-1 and TRBJ2-7, with TRBD1 identical over 7 bases. CDR1 is MGHDK and CDR2 is SYGVNS in the germline V gene. V trimming: 2 bases; J trimming: 0 bases; junction bases outside the gene matches: 7. CDR3 length: 16 amino acids. The CDR3 reads CASSETQGLSSYEQYF. The DNA of the CDR3 is TGTGCCAGCAGTGAAACACAGGGGCTAAGCTCCTACGAGCAGTACTTC.

This clone was seen only once. The V gene is TRBV30, the J gene TRBJ2-5; 7 bases are a match to TRBD1. Germline V gene lookup returns CDR1 GTSNPN and CDR2 SVGIG (reference sequence). Trimming removed 3 bases from V and 5 bases from J; junction bases left unmatched: 3. The CDR3 is made up of 12 amino acids. The CDR3 protein is CAWRDRVETQYF. The CDR3 DNA sequence: TGTGCCTGGAGAGACAGGGTTGAGACCCAGTACTTC.

CDR3 residues: CASFTLGDQETQYF. The DNA for the CDR3 is TGTGCCAGCTTCACCTTGGGAGACCAAGAGACCCAGTACTTC. The chain recombines TRBV28 with TRBJ2-5, with D possibly being TRBD2 (5 bases). The CDR3 loop spans 14 amino acids. The germline CDR1 and CDR2 sequences are MDHEN and SYDVKM. The V end was cut by 8 bases, the J end by 0 bases, with 13 bases between.

This clone was found once. The chain has TRBV11-2 and TRBJ2-7; 7 bases match TRBD2. Looked up from germline, CDR1 is SGHAT and CDR2 is FQNNGV. This CDR3 is built from 14 residues. The junction had 7 bases not matched to a gene; V was cut back by 7 bases and J by 1 base. The CDR3 loop reads CASKVASGSYEQYF. As DNA, the CDR3 is TGTGCCAGCAAGGTGGCTAGCGGATCCTACGAGCAGTACTTC.

The chain joins TRBV14 to TRBJ2-5, with TRBD2 as a possible D gene (7 bases). Germline V gene data show CDR1 as SGHDN and CDR2 as FVKESK. The length of the CDR3 is 16 residues. Between the trimmed V and J ends, which lost 3 bases and 4 bases, there was a span of 18 bases. The CDR3 bases are TGTGCCAGCAGCCATCGACGGGGGGCCGGGGGAGAGACCCAGTACTTC. Protein: CASSHRRGAGGETQYF.

V usage is TRBV28 and J usage is TRBJ1-2; D gene unclear. V dropped 5 bases and J dropped 1 base, with 8 bases sitting between them. CDR3 size: 13 residues. Germline CDR1 is MDHEN and CDR2 is SYDVKM. The CDR3 here is CASSPTDNYGYTF. As DNA, the CDR3 is TGTGCCAGCAGTCCGACTGATAACTATGGCTACACCTTC.